This TCR beta chain was captured in a study of blood T cell repertoires in COVID-19 (TCRdb year 2020). With regard to the full study: Samples from collaborators originated in the United States, Italy and Spain and spanned both the acute and convalescent phases of COVID-19. The material from the prospective study consisted of cDNA or gDNA derived from T cells, B-cell-depleted T cells, or PBMCs. The dataset comprised deeply sampled blood TCRbeta repertoires from subjects exposed to, actively infected with, or recovered from COVID-19. The repertoires were released in a freely available public database intended as a resource for research on the immune response to SARS-CoV-2. Samples were obtained from the ongoing ImmuneRACE study (first 160 participants) and from over a thousand subjects provided by 6 global collaborators. The sample metadata nearly always contained a de-identified subject ID, COVID-19 status, age in years and sex. HLA class I and class II types, where available, came from metadata supplied by the sample provider rather than from assay-based typing. Here is what the overall study found, with its caveats: Clinical and demographic metadata were provided uncurated, with the amount varying by source and participant.

Each collaborating institution followed its own protocols to collect whole blood in K2EDTA tubes. For TCRbeta analysis, collaborator samples were shipped as frozen whole blood, as isolated PBMCs, or as DNA extracted from either sample type. TCRbeta CDR3 regions were amplified from genomic DNA by means of the immunoSEQ Assay, a bias-controlled multiplex PCR. The source study handled its data this way. The number of nucleated cells in each sample was estimated by amplification of reference gene primers within the assay. Sequence reads were collapsed and filtered to measure the absolute abundance of every unique TCRbeta CDR3 rearrangement. For each sample, productive Simpson clonality was calculated as the square root of Simpson's diversity index over productive rearrangements. TCRdb provides this immuneACCESS table in a form limited to in-frame rearrangements. Some clones are lacking; in checked studies, under half of them reflect an unresolved V gene, and why the rest are absent is not known. From that table come the V and J calls and clone size; the DNA was used to work out D and trimming. This sample lists over 15,000 clones; about 85% were detected once. The top ten constitute about 15% of the sample.

As concerns this clone: Its antigen is unknown. Per-base quality was not reported, and no clone a single base away is much larger than it.

CDR1 ENHRY and CDR2 SYGVKD are derived from the germline V gene. V is clipped by 3 bases and J by 4 bases, and the sequence between their germline boundaries is 18 bases long. The CDR3 sequence holds 16 residues, the cysteine and phenylalanine included. CDR3 DNA only is kept here, 48 bases in frame from base 1. The clonotype originates from a man aged 70 or older with acute or convalescent COVID-19. The sequenced material came from peripheral blood. The rearranged segments are TRBV10-3 and TRBJ1-1, with TRBD1 as a weak D call on 5 bases. The nucleotide sequence is given as TGTGCCATCAGTGATAAGGGGCGCGATATGGGCACTGAAGCTTTCTTT. It translates to CAISDKGRDMGTEAFF.